These T cell receptor beta chains were read from a single sample in a study of blood T cell repertoires in COVID-19. Clones were sequenced by immunoSEQ multiplex PCR, and TCRdb holds only the in-frame ones, with some missing. The sample holds approximately 210,000 clones, about four fifths seen once. Sequenced: peripheral blood. The receptors shown here come from a woman of 80 years or more with acute or convalescent COVID-19. CDR3s include the opening cysteine and the closing phenylalanine or tryptophan. The D gene is left open where the match is weak.

D	J	V	DNA	CDR3
NA	TRBJ1-4	TRBV19	TGTGCCAGTAGTATAATGGCGGGTAATGAAAAACTGTTTTTT	CASSIMAGNEKLFF
TRBD2	TRBJ2-2	TRBV19	TGTGCCAGTAGAACTAGCGGGGGTAACACCGGGGAGCTGTTTTTT	CASRTSGGNTGELFF
NA	TRBJ1-2	TRBV4-2	TGTGCCAGCAGCCAAGAAGGTGCGGGACCGTCGGGCTATGGCTACACCTTC	CASSQEGAGPSGYGYTF
NA	TRBJ1-4	TRBV11-3	TGTGCCAGCAGCTTATCAGGAAATGAAAAACTGTTTTTT	CASSLSGNEKLFF
NA	TRBJ2-3	TRBV5-1	TGCGCCAGCAGCTTGGAGGGCAGGGTTGGCACAGATACGCAGTATTTT	CASSLEGRVGTDTQYF
NA	TRBJ1-1	TRBV7-3	TGTGCCAGCAGCTTAACCTGGAACACTGAAGCTTTCTTT	CASSLTWNTEAFF
TRBD1	TRBJ1-2	TRBV7-9	TGTGCCAGCAGCTTATCAGGGGGCTATGGCTACACCTTC	CASSLSGGYGYTF
TRBD1	TRBJ1-6	TRBV24-1	TGTGCCACCAAGATTGAGGGACAGAATAATTCACCCCTCCACTTT	CATKIEGQNNSPLHF
TRBD1	TRBJ1-1	TRBV27	TGTGCCAGCGGCGATTACAGGGGATTACGGAACACTGAAGCTTTCTTT	CASGDYRGLRNTEAFF
TRBD1	TRBJ2-5	TRBV3-1/TRBV3-2	TGTGCCAGCAGCCAAACAGGGGGTTGGGAGACCCAGTACTTC	CASSQTGGWETQYF